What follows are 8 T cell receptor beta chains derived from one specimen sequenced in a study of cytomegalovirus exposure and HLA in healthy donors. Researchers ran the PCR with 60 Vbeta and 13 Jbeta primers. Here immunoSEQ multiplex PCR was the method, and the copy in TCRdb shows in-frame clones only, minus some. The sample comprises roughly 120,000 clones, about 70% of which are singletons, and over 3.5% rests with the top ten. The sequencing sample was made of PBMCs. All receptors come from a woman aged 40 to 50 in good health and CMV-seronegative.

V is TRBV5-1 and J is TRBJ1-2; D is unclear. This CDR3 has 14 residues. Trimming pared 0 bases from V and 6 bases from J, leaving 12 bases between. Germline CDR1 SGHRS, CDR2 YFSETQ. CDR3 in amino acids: CASSLGGTLDGYTF. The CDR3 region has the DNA TGCGCCAGCAGCTTGGGAGGAACCCTCGATGGCTACACCTTC.

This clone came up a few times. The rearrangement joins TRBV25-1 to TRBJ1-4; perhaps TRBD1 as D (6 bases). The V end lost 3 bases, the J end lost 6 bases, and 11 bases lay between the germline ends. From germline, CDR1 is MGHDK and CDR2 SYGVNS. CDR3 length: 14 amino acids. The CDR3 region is CASSEGGQDEKLFF. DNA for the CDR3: TGTGCCAGCAGTGAGGGGGGGCAAGATGAAAAACTGTTTTTT. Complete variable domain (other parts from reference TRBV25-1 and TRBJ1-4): EADIYQTPRYLVIGTGKKITLECSQTMGHDKMYWYQQDPGMELHLIHYSYGVNSTEKGDLSSESTVSRIRTEHFPLTLESARPSHTSQYLCASSEGGQDEKLFFGSGTQLSVL.

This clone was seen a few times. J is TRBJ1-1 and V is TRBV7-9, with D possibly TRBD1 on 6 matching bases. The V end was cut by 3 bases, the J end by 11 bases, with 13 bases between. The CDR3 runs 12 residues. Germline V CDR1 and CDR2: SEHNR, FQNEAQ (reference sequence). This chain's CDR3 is CASSFAGGAAFF. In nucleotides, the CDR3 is TGTGCCAGCAGCTTCGCGGGGGGCGCCGCTTTCTTT.

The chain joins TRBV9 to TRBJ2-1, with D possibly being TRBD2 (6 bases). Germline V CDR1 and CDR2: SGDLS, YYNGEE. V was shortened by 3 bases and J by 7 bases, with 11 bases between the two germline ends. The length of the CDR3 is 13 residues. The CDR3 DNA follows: TGTGCCAGCAGCGGAAGACTAGTTAATGAGCAGTTCTTC. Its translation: CASSGRLVNEQFF.

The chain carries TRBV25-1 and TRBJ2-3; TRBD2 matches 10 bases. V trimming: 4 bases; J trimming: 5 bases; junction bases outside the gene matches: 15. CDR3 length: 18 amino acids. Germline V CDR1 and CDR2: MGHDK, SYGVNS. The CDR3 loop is CASSGFRPLAGVGDTQYF. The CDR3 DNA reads TGTGCCAGCAGTGGCTTCCGCCCCCTAGCGGGGGTTGGAGATACGCAGTATTTT.

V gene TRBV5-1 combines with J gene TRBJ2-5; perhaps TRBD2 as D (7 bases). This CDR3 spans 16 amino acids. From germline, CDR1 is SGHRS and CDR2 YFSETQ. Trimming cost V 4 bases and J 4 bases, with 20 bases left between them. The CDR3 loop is CASSRLGGGFGETQYF. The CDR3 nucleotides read TGCGCCAGCAGCCGCTTGGGGGGGGGCTTTGGAGAGACCCAGTACTTC.

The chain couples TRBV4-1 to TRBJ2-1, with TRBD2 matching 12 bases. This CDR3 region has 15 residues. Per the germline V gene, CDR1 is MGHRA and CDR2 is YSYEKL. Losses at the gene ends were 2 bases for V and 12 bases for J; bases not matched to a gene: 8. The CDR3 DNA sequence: TGCGCCAGCAGCCAAACTGTCCTAGCGGGAGGGGGGCAGTTCTTC. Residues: CASSQTVLAGGGQFF.

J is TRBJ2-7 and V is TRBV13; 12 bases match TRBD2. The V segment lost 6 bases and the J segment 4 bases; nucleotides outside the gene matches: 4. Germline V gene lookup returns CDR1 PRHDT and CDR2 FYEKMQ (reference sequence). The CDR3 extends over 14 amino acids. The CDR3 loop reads CASRSSGRGYEQYF. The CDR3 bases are TGTGCCAGCAGATCTAGCGGGAGGGGTTACGAGCAGTACTTC.